This T cell receptor (beta chain) was recorded in a study of regulatory T cells. Study observations and caveats: Patient CD8+ T cells trended nonsignificantly toward lower Shannon entropy than control CD8+ cells. Patient repertoires had restricted TRB V-J pairs and skewed V and J usage, most in Tregs.

For this clone: The antigen is not known.

Amplification used 52 TRBV primers and 13 TRBJ primers. TCRdb keeps only in-frame clones here, not all; method: immunoSEQ multiplex PCR. Here the sample spans some 20,000 clones, roughly 93% being singletons. V lost 5 bases and J lost 2; bases outside the gene matches: 3. Looked up from germline, CDR1 is MDHEN and CDR2 is SYDVKM. This CDR3 region has 13 residues. Autoimmunity was present in every CD3G-deficient patient, worse in two. Patients aged 2 to 39 years had fewer naive T cells. The gene calls are TRBV28 and TRBJ2-7; 7 nucleotides agree with TRBD1. The sequenced sample was CD8+ T cells sorted from blood. This receptor was obtained from a child aged 2-15 years with CD3G deficiency. CDR3 sequence: CASSLTGAYEQYF. The CDR3 DNA sequence: TGTGCCAGCAGTCTCACAGGGGCCTACGAGCAGTACTTC.